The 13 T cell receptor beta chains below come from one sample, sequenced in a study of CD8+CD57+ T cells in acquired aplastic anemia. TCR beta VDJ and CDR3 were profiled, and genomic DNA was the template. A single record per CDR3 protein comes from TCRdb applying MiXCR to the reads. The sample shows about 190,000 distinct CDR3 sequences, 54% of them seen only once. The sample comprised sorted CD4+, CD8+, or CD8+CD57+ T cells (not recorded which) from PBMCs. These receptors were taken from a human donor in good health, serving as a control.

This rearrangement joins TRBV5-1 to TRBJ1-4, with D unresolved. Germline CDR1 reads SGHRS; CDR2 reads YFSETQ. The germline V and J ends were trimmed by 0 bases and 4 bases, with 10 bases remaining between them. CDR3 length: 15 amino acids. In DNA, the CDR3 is TGCGCCAGCAGCTTGGACGGCGTCCTTAATGAAAAACTGTTTTTT. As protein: CASSLDGVLNEKLFF.

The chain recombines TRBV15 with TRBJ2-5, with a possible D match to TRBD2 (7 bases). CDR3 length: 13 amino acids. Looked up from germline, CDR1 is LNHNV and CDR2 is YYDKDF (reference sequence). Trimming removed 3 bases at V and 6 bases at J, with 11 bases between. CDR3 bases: TGTGCCACCAGCAGCGGGGGGCTGAAGACCCAGTACTTC. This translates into CATSSGGLKTQYF.

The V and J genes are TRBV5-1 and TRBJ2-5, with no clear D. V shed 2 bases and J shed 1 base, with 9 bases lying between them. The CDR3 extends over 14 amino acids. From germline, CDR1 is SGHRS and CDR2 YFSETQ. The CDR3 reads CASSFGISQETQYF. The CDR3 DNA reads TGCGCCAGCAGCTTTGGTATTTCCCAAGAGACCCAGTACTTC. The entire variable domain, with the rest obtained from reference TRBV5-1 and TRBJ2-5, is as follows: KAGVTQTPRYLIKTRGQQVTLSCSPISGHRSVSWYQQTPGQGLQFLFEYFSETQRNKGNFPGRFSGRQFSNSRSEMNVSTLELGDSALYLCASSFGISQETQYFGPGTRLLVL.

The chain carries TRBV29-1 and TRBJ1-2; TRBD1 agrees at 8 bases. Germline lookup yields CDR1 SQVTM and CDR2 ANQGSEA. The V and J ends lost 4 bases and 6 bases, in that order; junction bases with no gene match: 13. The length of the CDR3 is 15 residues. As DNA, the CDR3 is TGCAGCGTTGCGGTCACAGGGGGTCTTCACAATGGCTACACCTTC. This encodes CSVAVTGGLHNGYTF.

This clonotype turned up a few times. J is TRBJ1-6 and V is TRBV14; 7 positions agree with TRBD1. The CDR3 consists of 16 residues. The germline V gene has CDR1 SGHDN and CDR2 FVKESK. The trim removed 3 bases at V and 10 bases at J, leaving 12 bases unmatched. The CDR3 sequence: CASSQARQGSESPLHF. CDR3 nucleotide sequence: TGTGCCAGCAGCCAGGCCCGACAGGGTTCGGAGTCACCCCTCCACTTT.

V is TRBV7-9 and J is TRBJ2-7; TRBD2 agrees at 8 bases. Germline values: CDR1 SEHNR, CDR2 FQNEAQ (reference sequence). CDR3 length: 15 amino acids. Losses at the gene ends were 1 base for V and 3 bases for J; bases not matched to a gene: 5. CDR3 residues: CASSLEAGGDYEQYF. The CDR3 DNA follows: TGTGCCAGCAGCTTAGAGGCGGGGGGAGACTACGAGCAGTACTTC.

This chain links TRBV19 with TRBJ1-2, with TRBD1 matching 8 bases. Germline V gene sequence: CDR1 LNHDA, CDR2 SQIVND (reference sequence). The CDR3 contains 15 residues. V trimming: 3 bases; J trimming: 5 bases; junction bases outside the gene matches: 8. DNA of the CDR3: TGTGCCAGTAGTATTGCAGGGGGCGCGGAATATGGCTACACCTTC. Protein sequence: CASSIAGGAEYGYTF.

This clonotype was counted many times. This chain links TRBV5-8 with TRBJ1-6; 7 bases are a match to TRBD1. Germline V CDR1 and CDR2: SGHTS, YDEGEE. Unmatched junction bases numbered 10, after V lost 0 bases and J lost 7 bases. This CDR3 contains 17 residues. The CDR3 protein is CASSLASPTGRNSPLHF. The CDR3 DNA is TGTGCCAGCAGCTTGGCATCCCCGACAGGGCGGAATTCACCCCTCCACTTT.

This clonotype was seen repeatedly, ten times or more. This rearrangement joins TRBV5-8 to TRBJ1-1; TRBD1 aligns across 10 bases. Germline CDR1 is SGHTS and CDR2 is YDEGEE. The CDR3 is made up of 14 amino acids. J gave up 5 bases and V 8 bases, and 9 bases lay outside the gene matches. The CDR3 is CASRTGTGATEAFF. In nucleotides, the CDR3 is TGTGCCAGTCGGACCGGGACAGGGGCGACTGAAGCTTTCTTT.

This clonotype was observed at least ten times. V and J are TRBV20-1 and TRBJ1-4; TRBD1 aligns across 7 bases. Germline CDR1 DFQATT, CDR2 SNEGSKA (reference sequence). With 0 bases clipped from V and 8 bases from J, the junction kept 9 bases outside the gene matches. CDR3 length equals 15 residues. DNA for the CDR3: TGCAGTGCTAGAGATTCAGGGGGTTTGGGCGAAAAACTGTTTTTT. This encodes CSARDSGGLGEKLFF.

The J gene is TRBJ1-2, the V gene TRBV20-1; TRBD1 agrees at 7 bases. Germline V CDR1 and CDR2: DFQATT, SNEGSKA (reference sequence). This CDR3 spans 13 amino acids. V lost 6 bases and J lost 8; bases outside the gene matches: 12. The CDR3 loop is CSARPTGLWGYTF. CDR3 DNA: TGCAGTGCCAGACCGACAGGGTTGTGGGGCTACACCTTC.

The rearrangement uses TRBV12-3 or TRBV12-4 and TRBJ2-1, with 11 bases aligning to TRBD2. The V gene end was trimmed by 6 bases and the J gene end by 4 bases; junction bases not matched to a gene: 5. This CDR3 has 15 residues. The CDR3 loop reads CASRRTSGFYNEQFF. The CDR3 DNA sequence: TGTGCCAGCAGACGGACTAGCGGGTTTTACAATGAGCAGTTCTTC.

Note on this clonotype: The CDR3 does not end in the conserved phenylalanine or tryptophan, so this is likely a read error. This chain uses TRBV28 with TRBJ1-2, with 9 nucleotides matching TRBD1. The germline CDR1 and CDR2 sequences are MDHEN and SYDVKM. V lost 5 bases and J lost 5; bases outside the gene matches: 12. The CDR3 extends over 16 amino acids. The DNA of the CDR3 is TGTGCCAGCAGTCCCCCCAAGACAGGGGGAGGGTATGGCTACACCTCC. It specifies CASSPPKTGGGYGYTS.